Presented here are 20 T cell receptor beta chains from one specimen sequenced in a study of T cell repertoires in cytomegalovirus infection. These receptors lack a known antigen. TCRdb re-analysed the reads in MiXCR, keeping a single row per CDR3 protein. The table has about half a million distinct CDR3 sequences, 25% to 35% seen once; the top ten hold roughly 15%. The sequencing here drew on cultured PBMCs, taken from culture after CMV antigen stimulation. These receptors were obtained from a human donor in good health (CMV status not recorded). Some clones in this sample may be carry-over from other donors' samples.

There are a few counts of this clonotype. In nucleotides, the CDR3 is TGTGCCAGCAGCACGCAACTAGCGGGACCCGAGACCCAGTACTTC. Translating it yields CASSTQLAGPETQYF. V gene TRBV7-9 combines with J gene TRBJ2-5; 10 bases match TRBD2. Germline lookup yields CDR1 SEHNR and CDR2 FQNEAQ (reference sequence). The CDR3 sequence is 15 residues long. Germline trimming cut 5 bases from V and 5 bases from J; bases unmatched to any gene: 8.

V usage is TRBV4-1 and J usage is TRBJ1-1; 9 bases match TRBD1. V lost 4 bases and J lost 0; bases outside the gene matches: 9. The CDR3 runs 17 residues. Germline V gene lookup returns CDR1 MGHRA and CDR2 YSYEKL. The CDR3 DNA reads TGCGCCAGCAGCCGCTCCGGGACAGGGATTTTGAACACTGAAGCTTTCTTT. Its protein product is CASSRSGTGILNTEAFF.

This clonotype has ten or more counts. The CDR3 region is CASSVRAPYRDSNQPQHF. In DNA, the CDR3 is TGTGCCAGCAGCGTTAGGGCCCCGTACAGGGATAGCAATCAGCCCCAGCATTTT. The V and J genes are TRBV7-8 and TRBJ1-5; possibly TRBD1 for D (6 bases). Germline assignment: CDR1 SGHVS and CDR2 FQNEAQ. The V gene lost 5 bases and the J gene lost 0 bases, with 20 bases spanning the gap. CDR3 length: 18 residues.

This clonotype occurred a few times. The CDR3, as DNA: TGTGCCAGCAGCCCTTCGCGGATTGAAGCTTTCTTT. Translation: CASSPSRIEAFF. This chain uses TRBV7-2 with TRBJ1-1; D not certain. The ends were cut back, 5 bases at V and 7 bases at J, with 11 bases in the middle. The CDR3 sequence is 12 residues long. Looked up from germline, CDR1 is SGHTA and CDR2 is FQGNSA. Looking up the rest from reference TRBV7-2 and TRBJ1-1 gives the full variable domain: GAGVSQSPSNKVTEKGKDVELRCDPISGHTALYWYRQSLGQGLEFLIYFQGNSAPDKSGLPSDRFSAERTGGSVSTLTIQRTQQEDSAVYLCASSPSRIEAFFGQGTRLTVV.

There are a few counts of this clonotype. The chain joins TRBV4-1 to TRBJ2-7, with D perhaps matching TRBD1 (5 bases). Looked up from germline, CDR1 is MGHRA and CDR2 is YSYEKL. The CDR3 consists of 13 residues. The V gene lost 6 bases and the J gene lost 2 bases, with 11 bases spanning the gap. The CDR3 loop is CASRPQGTYEQYF. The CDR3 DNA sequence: TGCGCCAGCAGACCTCAGGGAACCTACGAGCAGTACTTC.

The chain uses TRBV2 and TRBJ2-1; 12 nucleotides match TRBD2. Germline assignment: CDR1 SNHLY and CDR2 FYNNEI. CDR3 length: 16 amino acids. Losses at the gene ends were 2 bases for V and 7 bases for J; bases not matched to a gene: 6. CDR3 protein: CASSESWTSGTNEQFF. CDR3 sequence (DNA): TGTGCCAGCAGTGAATCTTGGACTAGCGGGACGAATGAGCAGTTCTTC. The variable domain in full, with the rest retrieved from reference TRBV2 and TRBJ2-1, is EPEVTQTPSHQVTQMGQEVILRCVPISNHLYFYWYRQILGQKVEFLVSFYNNEISEKSEIFDDQFSVERPDGSNFTLKIRSTKLEDSAMYFCASSESWTSGTNEQFFGPGTRLTVL.

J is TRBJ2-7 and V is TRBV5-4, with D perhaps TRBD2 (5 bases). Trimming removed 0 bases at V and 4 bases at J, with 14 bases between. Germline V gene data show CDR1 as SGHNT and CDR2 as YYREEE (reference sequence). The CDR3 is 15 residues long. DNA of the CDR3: TGTGCCAGCAGCTTGGACCCCCCGGCGGGTTACGAGCAGTACTTC. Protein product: CASSLDPPAGYEQYF.

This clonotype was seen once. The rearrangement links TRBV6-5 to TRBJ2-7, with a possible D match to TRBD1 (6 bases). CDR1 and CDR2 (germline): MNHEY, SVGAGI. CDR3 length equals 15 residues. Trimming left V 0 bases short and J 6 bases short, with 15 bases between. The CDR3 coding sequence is TGTGCCAGCAGTTACTCAGGCCGGGGCAGGGGCGAGCAGTACTTC. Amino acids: CASSYSGRGRGEQYF.

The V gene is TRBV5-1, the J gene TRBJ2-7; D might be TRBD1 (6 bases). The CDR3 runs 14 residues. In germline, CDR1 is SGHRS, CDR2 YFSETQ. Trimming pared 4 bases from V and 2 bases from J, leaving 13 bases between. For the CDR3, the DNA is TGCGCCAGCAGCGAGGGACATTTGGCCTACGAGCAGTACTTC. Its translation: CASSEGHLAYEQYF.

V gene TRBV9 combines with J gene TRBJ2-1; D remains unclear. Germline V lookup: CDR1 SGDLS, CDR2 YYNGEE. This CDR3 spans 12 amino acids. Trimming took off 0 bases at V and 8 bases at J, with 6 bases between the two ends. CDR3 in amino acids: CASSVALDEQFF. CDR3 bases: TGTGCCAGCAGCGTAGCTCTGGATGAGCAGTTCTTC.

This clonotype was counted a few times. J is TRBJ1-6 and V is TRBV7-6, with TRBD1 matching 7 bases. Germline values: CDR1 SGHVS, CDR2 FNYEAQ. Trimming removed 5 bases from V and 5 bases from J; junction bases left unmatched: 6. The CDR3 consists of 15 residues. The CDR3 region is CASSPMTGNNSPLHF. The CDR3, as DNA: TGTGCCAGCAGCCCGATGACAGGGAATAATTCACCCCTCCACTTT.

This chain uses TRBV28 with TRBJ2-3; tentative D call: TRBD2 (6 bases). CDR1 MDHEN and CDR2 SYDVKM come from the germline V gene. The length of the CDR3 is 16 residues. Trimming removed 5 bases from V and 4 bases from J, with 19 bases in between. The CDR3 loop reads CASSASWEAHPDTQYF. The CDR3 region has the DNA TGTGCCAGCAGTGCATCCTGGGAGGCCCACCCAGATACGCAGTATTTT.

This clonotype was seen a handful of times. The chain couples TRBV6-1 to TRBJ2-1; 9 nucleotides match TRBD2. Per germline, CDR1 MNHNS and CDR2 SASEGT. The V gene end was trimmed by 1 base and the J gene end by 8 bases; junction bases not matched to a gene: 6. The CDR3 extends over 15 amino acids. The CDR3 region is CASSEGAGGVDEQFF. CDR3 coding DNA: TGTGCCAGCAGTGAAGGTGCGGGAGGGGTCGATGAGCAGTTCTTC.

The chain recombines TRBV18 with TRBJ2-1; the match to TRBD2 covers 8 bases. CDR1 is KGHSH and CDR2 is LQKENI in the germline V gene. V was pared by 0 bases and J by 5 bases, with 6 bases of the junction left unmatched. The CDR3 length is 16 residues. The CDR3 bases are TGTGCCAGCTCACCACCCGGCGGGAGGCCCAACAATGAGCAGTTCTTC. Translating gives CASSPPGGRPNNEQFF.

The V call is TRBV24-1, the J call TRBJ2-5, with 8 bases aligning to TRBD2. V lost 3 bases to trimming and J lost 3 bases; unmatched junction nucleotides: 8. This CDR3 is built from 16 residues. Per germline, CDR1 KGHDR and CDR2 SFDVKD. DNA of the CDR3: TGTGCCACCAGTGATGTTGTAGCGGGGAAAGAAGAGACCCAGTACTTC. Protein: CATSDVVAGKEETQYF.

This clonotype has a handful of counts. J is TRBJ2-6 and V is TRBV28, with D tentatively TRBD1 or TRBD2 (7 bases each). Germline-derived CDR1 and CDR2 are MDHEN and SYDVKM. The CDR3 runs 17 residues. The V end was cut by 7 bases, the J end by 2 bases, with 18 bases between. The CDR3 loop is CASTSAQGGPGANVLTF. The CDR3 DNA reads TGTGCCAGCACCTCGGCCCAGGGGGGGCCTGGGGCCAACGTCCTGACTTTC.

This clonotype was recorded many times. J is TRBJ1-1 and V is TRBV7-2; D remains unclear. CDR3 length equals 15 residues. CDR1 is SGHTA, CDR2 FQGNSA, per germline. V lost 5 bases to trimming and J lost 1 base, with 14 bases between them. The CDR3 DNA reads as TGTGCCAGCAGCCCCCTCCTGCCGGGGAACACTGAAGCTTTCTTT. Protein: CASSPLLPGNTEAFF. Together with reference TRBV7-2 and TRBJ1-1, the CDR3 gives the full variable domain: GAGVSQSPSNKVTEKGKDVELRCDPISGHTALYWYRQSLGQGLEFLIYFQGNSAPDKSGLPSDRFSAERTGGSVSTLTIQRTQQEDSAVYLCASSPLLPGNTEAFFGQGTRLTVV.

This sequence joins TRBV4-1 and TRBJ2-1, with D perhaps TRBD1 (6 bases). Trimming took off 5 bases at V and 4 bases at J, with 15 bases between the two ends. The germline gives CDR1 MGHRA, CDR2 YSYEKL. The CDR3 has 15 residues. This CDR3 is CASSTGHSPYNEQFF. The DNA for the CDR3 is TGCGCCAGCAGCACGGGACATTCGCCTTACAATGAGCAGTTCTTC.

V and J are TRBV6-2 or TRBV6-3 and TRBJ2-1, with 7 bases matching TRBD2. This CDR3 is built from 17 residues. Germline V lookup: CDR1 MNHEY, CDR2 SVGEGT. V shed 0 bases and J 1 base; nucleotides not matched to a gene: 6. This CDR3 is CASSYSMGRESYNEQFF. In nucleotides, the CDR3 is TGTGCCAGCAGTTACTCGATGGGGAGGGAGTCCTACAATGAGCAGTTCTTC.

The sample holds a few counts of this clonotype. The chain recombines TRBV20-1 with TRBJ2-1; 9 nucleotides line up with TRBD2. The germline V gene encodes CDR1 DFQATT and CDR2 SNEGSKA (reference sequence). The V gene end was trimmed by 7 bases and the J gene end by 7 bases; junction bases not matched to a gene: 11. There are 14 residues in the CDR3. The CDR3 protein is CSVQSASGVNEQFF. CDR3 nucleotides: TGCAGTGTTCAGTCGGCTAGCGGGGTAAATGAGCAGTTCTTC.